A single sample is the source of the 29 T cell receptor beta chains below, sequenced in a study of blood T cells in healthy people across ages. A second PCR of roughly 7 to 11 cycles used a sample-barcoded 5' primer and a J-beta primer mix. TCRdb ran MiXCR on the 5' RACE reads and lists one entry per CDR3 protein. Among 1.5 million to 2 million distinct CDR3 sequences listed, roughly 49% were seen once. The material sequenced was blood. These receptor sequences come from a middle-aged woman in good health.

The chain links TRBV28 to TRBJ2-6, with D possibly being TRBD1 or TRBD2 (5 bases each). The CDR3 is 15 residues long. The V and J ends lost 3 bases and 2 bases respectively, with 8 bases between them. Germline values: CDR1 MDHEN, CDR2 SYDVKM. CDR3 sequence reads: CASSFGAAGANVLTF. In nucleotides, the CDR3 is TGTGCCAGCAGTTTCGGGGCAGCTGGGGCCAACGTCCTGACTTTC.

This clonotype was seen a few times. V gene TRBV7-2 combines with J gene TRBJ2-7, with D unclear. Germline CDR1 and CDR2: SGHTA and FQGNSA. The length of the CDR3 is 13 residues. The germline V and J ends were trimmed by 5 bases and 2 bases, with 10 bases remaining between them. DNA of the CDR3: TGTGCCAGCAGCCCCCCGAGTCCCTACGAGCAGTACTTC. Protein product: CASSPPSPYEQYF.

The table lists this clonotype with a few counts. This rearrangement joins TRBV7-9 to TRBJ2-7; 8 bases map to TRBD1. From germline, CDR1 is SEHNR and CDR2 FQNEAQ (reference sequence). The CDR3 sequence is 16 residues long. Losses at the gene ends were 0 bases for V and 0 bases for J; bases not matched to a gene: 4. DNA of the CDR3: TGTGCCAGCAGCTTAGCGGACAGGGTAAGCTCCTACGAGCAGTACTTC. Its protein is CASSLADRVSSYEQYF.

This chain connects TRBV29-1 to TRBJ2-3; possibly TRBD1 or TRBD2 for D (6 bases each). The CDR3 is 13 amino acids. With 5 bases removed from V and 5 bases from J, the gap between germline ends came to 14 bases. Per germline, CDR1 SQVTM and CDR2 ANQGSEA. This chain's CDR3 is CSVSGGGLDTQYF. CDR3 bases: TGCAGCGTTTCCGGGGGCGGGTTAGATACGCAGTATTTT.

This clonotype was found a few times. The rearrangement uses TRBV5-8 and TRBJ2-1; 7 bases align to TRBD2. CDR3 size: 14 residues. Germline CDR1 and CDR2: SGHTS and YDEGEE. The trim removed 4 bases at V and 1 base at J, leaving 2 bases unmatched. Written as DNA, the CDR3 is TGTGCCAGCAGCCACGGGAGGTCCTACAATGAGCAGTTCTTC. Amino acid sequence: CASSHGRSYNEQFF.

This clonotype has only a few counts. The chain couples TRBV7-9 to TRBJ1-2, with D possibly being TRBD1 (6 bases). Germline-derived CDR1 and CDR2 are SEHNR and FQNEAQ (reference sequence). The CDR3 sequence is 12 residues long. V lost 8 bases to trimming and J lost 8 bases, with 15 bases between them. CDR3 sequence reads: CASGAGAGGYTF. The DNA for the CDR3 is TGTGCCAGCGGGGCAGGGGCTGGCGGCTACACCTTC.

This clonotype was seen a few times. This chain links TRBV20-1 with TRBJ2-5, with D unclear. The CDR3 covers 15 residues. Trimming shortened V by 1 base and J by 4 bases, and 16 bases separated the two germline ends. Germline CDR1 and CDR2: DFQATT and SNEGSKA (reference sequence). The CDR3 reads CSARGLDATRETQYF. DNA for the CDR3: TGCAGTGCTAGAGGGCTAGACGCGACGCGAGAGACCCAGTACTTC.

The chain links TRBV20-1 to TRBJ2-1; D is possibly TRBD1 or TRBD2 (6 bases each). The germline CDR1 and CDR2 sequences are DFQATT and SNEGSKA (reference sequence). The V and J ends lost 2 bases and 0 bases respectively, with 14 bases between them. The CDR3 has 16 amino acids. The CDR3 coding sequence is TGCAGTGCTAGATCTGGGGGGCCGCACTCCTACAATGAGCAGTTCTTC. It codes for CSARSGGPHSYNEQFF.

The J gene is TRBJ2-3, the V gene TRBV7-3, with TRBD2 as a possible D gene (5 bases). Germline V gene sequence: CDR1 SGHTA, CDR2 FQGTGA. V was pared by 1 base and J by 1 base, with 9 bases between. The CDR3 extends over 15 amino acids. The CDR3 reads CASSLIGSRTDTQYF. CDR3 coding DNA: TGTGCCAGCAGCTTAATAGGGAGTCGCACAGATACGCAGTATTTT. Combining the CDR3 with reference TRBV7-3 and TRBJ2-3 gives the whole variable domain GAGVSQTPSNKVTEKGKYVELRCDPISGHTALYWYRQSLGQGPEFLIYFQGTGAADDSGLPNDRFFAVRPEGSVSTLKIQRTERGDSAVYLCASSLIGSRTDTQYFGPGTRLTVL.

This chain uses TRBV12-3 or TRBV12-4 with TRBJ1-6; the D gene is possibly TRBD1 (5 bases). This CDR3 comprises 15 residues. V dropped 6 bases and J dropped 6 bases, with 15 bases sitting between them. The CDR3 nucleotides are TGTGCCAGCAGGAGTGGACATCGTTCTAATTCACCCCTCCACTTT. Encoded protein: CASRSGHRSNSPLHF.

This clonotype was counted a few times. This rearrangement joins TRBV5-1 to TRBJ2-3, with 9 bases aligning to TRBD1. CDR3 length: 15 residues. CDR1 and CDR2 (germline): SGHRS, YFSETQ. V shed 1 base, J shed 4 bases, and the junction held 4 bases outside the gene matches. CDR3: CASSLRDRASDTQYF. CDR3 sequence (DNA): TGCGCCAGCAGCTTGCGGGACAGGGCATCAGATACGCAGTATTTT.

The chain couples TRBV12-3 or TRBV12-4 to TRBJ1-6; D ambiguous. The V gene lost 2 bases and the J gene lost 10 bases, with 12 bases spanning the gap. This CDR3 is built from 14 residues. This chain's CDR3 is CASSLTAGSSPLHF. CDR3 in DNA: TGTGCCAGCAGTTTAACAGCAGGTTCATCACCCCTCCACTTT.

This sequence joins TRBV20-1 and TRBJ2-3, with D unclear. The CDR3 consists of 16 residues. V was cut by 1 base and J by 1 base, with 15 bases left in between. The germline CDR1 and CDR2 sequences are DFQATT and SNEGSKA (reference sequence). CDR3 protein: CSARGLIGSGTDTQYF. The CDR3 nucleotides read TGCAGTGCTAGAGGGCTAATAGGGTCTGGCACAGATACGCAGTATTTT.

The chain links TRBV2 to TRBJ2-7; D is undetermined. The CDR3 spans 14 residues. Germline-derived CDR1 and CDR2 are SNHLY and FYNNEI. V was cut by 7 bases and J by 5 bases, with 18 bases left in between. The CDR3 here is CASKESVLMHEQYF. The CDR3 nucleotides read TGTGCCAGCAAGGAGAGCGTCCTTATGCACGAGCAGTACTTC.

The CDR3 DNA sequence: TGTGCCAGCAGTCAGCCGAAGGCAGGGATAGACTACGAGCAGTACTTC. It specifies CASSQPKAGIDYEQYF. The J gene is TRBJ2-4, the V gene TRBV6-5; TRBD1 is a possible D gene (5 bases). The J call may be incorrect, as the DNA end agrees better with TRBJ2-7. The germline CDR1 and CDR2 sequences are MNHEY and SVGAGI. This CDR3 comprises 16 residues.

The CDR3 DNA reads as TGTGCCAGCAGTGAGGTCTTTCGCCTTGTCCATGGCTACACCTTC. Residues: CASSEVFRLVHGYTF. V usage is TRBV6-1 and J usage is TRBJ1-2; D not resolved. Germline loops: CDR1 MNHNS, CDR2 SASEGT. Trimming shortened V by 3 bases and J by 6 bases, and 17 bases separated the two germline ends. This CDR3 comprises 15 residues.

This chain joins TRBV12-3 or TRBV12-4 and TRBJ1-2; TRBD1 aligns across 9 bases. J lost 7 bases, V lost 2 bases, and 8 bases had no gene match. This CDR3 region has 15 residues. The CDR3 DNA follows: TGTGCCAGCAGTTTAAGACAGGGGGTCCCGGGTGGCTACACCTTC. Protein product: CASSLRQGVPGGYTF.

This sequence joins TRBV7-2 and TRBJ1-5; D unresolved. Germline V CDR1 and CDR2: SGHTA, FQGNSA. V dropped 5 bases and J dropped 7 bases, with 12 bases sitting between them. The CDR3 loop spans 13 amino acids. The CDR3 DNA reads TGTGCCAGCAGCCCTCGGACGGGCCAGCCCCAGCATTTT. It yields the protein CASSPRTGQPQHF.

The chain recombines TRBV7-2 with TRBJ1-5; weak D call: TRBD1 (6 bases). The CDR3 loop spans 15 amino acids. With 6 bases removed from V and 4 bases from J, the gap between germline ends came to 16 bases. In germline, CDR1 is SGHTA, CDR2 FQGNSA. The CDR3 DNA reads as TGTGCCAGCAGTCCGGGACATGTGATAAATCAGCCCCAGCATTTT. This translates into CASSPGHVINQPQHF. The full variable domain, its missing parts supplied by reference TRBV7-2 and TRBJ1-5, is GAGVSQSPSNKVTEKGKDVELRCDPISGHTALYWYRQSLGQGLEFLIYFQGNSAPDKSGLPSDRFSAERTGGSVSTLTIQRTQQEDSAVYLCASSPGHVINQPQHFGDGTRLSIL.

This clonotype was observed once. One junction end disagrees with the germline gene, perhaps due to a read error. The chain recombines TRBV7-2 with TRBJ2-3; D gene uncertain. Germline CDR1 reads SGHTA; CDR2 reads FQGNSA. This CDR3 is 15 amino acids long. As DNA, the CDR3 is TGTGCCGGCAGCTTAGCCGTCACCCTCGTAGATACGCAGTATTTT. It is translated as CAGSLAVTLVDTQYF.

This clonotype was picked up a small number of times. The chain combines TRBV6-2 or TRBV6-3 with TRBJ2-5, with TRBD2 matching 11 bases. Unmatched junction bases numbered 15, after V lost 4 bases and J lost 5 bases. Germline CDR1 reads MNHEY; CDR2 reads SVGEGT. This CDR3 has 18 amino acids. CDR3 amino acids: CASSFTSGGPEEVETQYF. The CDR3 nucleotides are TGTGCCAGCAGTTTTACTAGCGGGGGACCTGAGGAGGTCGAGACCCAGTACTTC.

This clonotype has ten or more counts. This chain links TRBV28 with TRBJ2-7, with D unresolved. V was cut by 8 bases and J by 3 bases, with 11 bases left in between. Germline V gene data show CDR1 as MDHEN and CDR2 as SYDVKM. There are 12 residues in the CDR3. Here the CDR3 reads CASSGRSYEQYF. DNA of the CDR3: TGTGCCAGCTCCGGACGCAGCTACGAGCAGTACTTC.

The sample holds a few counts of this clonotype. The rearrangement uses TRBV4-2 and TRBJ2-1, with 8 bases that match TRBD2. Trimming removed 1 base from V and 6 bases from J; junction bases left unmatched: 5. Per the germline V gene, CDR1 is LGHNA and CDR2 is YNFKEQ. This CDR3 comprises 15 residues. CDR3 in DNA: TGTGCCAGCAGCCAAGCGGGGGGGGTTTTCAATGAGCAGTTCTTC. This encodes CASSQAGGVFNEQFF.

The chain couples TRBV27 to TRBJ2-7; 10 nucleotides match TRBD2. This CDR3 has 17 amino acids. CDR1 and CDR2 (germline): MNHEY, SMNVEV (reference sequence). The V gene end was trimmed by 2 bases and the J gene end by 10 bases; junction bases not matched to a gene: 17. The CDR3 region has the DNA TGTGCCAGCAGTTTAGTCTCCCCTAGCGGGGGCGAAGAGATCCAGTACTTC. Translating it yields CASSLVSPSGGEEIQYF.

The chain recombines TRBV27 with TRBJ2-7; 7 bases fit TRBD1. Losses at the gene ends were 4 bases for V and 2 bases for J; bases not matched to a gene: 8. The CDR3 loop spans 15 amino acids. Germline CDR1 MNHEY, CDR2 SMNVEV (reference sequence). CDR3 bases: TGTGCCAGCAGTTACGGGACAGAAATAACCTACGAGCAGTACTTC. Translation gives CASSYGTEITYEQYF.

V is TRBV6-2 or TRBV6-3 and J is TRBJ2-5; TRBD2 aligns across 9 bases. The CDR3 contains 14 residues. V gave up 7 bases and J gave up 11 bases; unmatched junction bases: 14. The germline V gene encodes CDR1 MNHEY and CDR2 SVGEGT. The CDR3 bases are TGTGCCAGCACTACTAGCGGGCGCTACAATGAGCAGTACTTC. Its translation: CASTTSGRYNEQYF.

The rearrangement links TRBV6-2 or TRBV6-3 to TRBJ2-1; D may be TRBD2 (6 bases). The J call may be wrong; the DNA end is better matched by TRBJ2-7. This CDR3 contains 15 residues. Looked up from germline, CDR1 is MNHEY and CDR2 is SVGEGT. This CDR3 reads CASSKAGFSSYEQYF. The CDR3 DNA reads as TGTGCCAGCAGCAAAGCGGGCTTCTCCAGCTACGAGCAGTACTTC.

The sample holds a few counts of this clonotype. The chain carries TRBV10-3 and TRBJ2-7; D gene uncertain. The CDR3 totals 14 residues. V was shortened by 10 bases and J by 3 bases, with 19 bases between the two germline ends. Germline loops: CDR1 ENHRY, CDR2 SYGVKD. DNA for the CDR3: TGTGCCACCACATCATCCTACACAGACTACGAGCAGTACTTC. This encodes CATTSSYTDYEQYF.

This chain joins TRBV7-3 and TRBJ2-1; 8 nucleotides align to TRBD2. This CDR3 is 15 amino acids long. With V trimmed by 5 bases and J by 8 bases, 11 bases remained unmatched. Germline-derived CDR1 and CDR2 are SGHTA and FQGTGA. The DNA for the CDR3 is TGTGCCAGCAGCCCCTCCGGGGGGGCCGGGGATGAGCAGTTCTTC. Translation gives CASSPSGGAGDEQFF.